This entry is about one T cell receptor (beta chain). Its specific antigen is unknown. No much larger clonotype is one base removed from it; base qualities were not supplied. Receptor libraries were prepared by the immunoSEQ multiplex PCR assay. For the multiplex PCR, a mixture combining 60 forward primers for TCR Vbeta segments and 13 reverse primers for TCR Jbeta segments was used. A multiplex PCR assay on genomic DNA amplified the CDR3 region of rearranged TCR beta genes. The Illumina HiSeq System was used to sequence the amplified TCR beta libraries as 87-base-pair reads. The study's own analysis went as follows. In a later analysis, 80 million or so unique TCR beta chains were counted across the roughly 670 repertoires, and around 11 million of these chains were shared by at least two donors. A nearest-neighbor algorithm error-corrected the raw reads and collapsed the reads into unique sequences, merging closely related sequences to remove PCR and sequencing errors. V, D and J gene segments were assigned by aligning CDR3 sequences to IMGT reference sequences. For a sequence to be retained, a match of at least six nucleotides to both a V gene segment and a J gene segment was required. Rearrangements were classified as productive when the CDR3 lacked stop codons and remained in frame with V and J, and all other rearrangements were classified as non-productive. Following IMGT convention, CDR3 was defined as the stretch from the second conserved V-encoded cysteine up to the conserved J-encoded phenylalanine. Sequences without an unambiguous match to a single V gene segment were excluded from the earlier analysis of over 500 of the donors. In an earlier analysis of around 600 of the donors, V segments were called functional above 56.7% productive rearrangements and were called segregating when the between-donor standard deviation exceeded 5%. A statistical classification framework was built to diagnose cytomegalovirus status from the catalog of TCR beta chain sequences. V and J gene assignment, in a later analysis, came from comparing TCR nucleotide sequences with IMGT/GENE-DB human TR gene sequences. The TCRdist pipeline was used in a later analysis to assign CDR3 sequences and most-parsimonious VDJ recombination scenarios. A later analysis defined each TCR beta chain by its CDR3 amino acid sequence plus V-gene family, and excluded reads lacking a unique V-gene family. To address suspected cross-contamination and a sequencing artifact, a later analysis removed roughly 640 highly shared, low-generation-probability nucleotide sequences. A later analysis calculated a clonal expansion index for each public chain from normalized within-repertoire ranks of inferred template counts. In a later analysis, generation probabilities were computed using a VDJ recombination model fitted to out-of-frame rearrangements, and the results were checked against IGoR. A later analysis scored TCR-TCR, TCR-HLA and TCR-CMV co-occurrence with hypergeometric tests, applying a repertoire-size bias correction to TCR pairs. False discovery rates were estimated in a later analysis by permuting HLA or CMV assignments 20 times. In a later analysis, co-occurring TCRs were grouped using DBSCAN, with TCRdist sequence similarity added in when clustering inside HLA-allele-positive subsets. Co-occurrence clustering excluded repertoires with fewer than 30,000 or more than 120,000 public chains, plus five with anomalous nucleotide sharing. Sourced from immuneACCESS, this table was stored by TCRdb with only in-frame sequences that have V and J called. A share of the clones is absent; for the studies checked, an unresolved V gene accounts for under half, and the remainder has no known explanation. That table is the source of V, J and clone size, and D and trimming were worked out from the DNA. The sample table contains some 97,000 clones; only one count was recorded for approximately 81% of them. The top ten constitute roughly 15% of the sample.

The cohort comprised some 730 healthy bone marrow donors. At the time of sampling, all cohort members were nominally healthy, though unrecorded immune exposures were likely present. The donor was CMV seropositive and was included in the group of approximately 300 seropositive cohort members. Each donor provided a peripheral blood sample, and peripheral blood mononuclear cells were used for TCR beta sequencing. Genomic DNA extraction from the blood cell samples was performed with the Qiagen DNeasy Blood Extraction Kit. This specimen belongs to a study of cytomegalovirus exposure and HLA in healthy donors (dated by TCRdb to the late 2010s). Looking at the study overall: An earlier analysis of some 500 of the donors reported 250 to 300 Gb of sequence data and some 120 million unique TCR beta sequences from about 200 million T cells. The study profiled the T cell repertoires of some 610 subjects by immunosequencing and related them to cytomegalovirus serostatus. The study combined high-throughput TCR immunosequencing, statistical association of individual TCRs with disease status, and machine learning to predict cytomegalovirus infection status. In an earlier analysis of roughly 540 of the donors, high-throughput TCR beta sequencing was used to judge whether each TCR beta V gene segment behaved as functional or pseudogenic. Class I and class II HLA loci were covered by the typing at four-digit resolution. Rather than drawing on any new phenotypic data, the later analysis identified candidate immune exposures from TCR beta sequences and the way those sequences occurred across donors. Typing coverage differed by locus: A, B, C, DRB1 and DQB1 were typed in roughly 620-640 donors, DQA1 in about 500, DPA1 in some 570, and DPB1 in 472. The genetic ancestry cluster associated with self-reported Caucasian donors included 65% to 90% of the 350 to 500 genotyped donors. A later genetic analysis took genome-wide SNP genotypes for about three fifths of the 666 donors and used that subset as a discovery cohort. Among a few hundred genotyped donors of the cohort, an average of approximately 250,000 unique TCR beta nucleotide sequences were sequenced per donor, roughly 20% of them non-productive. Along with the approximately 620-subject first cohort, a separate validation cohort of around 120 different subjects was used. Every discovery cohort repertoire had been produced on one sequencing platform. To study patterns of TCR occurrence, a later analysis re-analyzed previously published TCR beta repertoires from 650 to 750 donors and added high-resolution HLA genotyping. An early release that covered about 640 HLA-typed donors contained about 300 gigabases of sequencing data and 70 million to 100 million unique TCR sequences. Donor age, sex, ethnicity and CMV serostatus were compiled together with the repertoire data. The aim of the study was to test whether cataloging public T cell receptors could identify signatures of past pathogen exposure. Roughly 5 DR-DQ haplotypes were treated as single units for association and clustering because of strong linkage in the cohort.

The investigation overall reported the following: In a later analysis, HLA-associated TCR beta chains showed more clonal expansion and lower generation probabilities than non-associated chains that were equally common. Immune exposure information for the cohort was limited to CMV serostatus. According to a later genetic analysis, donors in an Asian-associated ancestry cluster had fewer N-insertions in productive TCRs than the roughly 670-donor mean. A further reported finding was that TCR beta sequences accurately predicted the HLA-A and HLA-B alleles for most subjects in the first cohort. The classifier was reported to diagnose cytomegalovirus status with high specificity and sensitivity in both the original cohort and the validation cohort. Linkage disequilibrium might explain the correlated functional status among segregating V segments, but an unknown experimental factor could not be excluded. When HLA alleles, especially DR and DQ, strongly co-occurred, TCR associations were difficult to assign to individual alleles. Most TCR sequences were seen in very few donors, while some public TCRs were found in many individuals. According to a later analysis, most CMV-associated TCR beta chains appeared to be HLA-restricted, and the HLA associations seemed to be driven largely by CMV exposure. A cluster of highly shared sequence variants was judged likely to represent a technical artifact of the sequencing pipeline. Because counts were too low, about 18 rarely observed V segments, including chromosome 9 orphons, were excluded from the earlier analysis of about 500 of the donors. In a later analysis, some 18,000 TCR beta sequences were associated with specific HLA alleles at a false discovery rate of 0.05. A few of the identified cytomegalovirus-associated TCR beta chains were confirmed in vitro to be specific for cytomegalovirus antigens. Some IMGT-functional V segments, including TRBV6-2 and TRBV6-3, could not be told apart with the 87-base-pair reads, so those segments were excluded. The study gave a list of under 200 TCR beta chains associated with cytomegalovirus. According to a later analysis, TCR association rates differed among HLA loci, with DRB1 alleles showing the most associated TCRs and HLA-C alleles showing the fewest. Several of the top co-occurrence clusters appeared to be linked to parvovirus B19, influenza, CMV and Epstein-Barr virus, according to a later analysis. In an earlier analysis of 500 to 650 of the donors, most TCR beta V segments appeared in productive rearrangements about 90% or about 30% of the time, broadly matching IMGT annotations. HLA typing was unavailable for some donors at each locus, so association tests used only the typed subset. Presence/absence analyses assumed roughly uniform sequencing depth across donors, an assumption that may not hold. The authors suggested that the approach could potentially be extended to other disease states and immunological phenotypes. This cohort had only TCR beta chains sequenced, and the lack of alpha or paired-chain data limited which features could be detected. V-gene and J-gene trimming of TCR beta chains was associated with a missense DCLRE1C variant in a later genetic analysis, and the association was replicated in an independent cohort.

V is clipped by 1 base and J by 9 bases, and the sequence between their germline boundaries is 16 bases long. The CDR3 contains 16 residues, cysteine and phenylalanine counted. Only CDR3 DNA is held: 48 bases, read in frame from base 1. Sequences LGHNA (CDR1) and YSLEER (CDR2) are obtained from the germline V gene. The chain couples TRBV4-3 to TRBJ1-6, with the identity of the D gene unclear. The TCR comes from a male donor in good health and CMV-seropositive. Sequenced sample: PBMCs. The DNA sequence follows: TGCGCCAGCAGCCAAGTGGGAGGATATAATGGTTCACCCCTCCACTTT. Its amino acids are CASSQVGGYNGSPLHF.